Presented here are 10 T cell receptor beta chains from one specimen sequenced in a study of T cell changes during pregnancy in multiple sclerosis. Clones were sequenced by immunoSEQ multiplex PCR, and TCRdb holds only the in-frame ones, with some missing. The top ten hold approximately 0.71% of the sample, which has 20,000 to 25,000 clones, roughly nine tenths seen once. Sequenced material: CD4+ T cells from peripheral blood mononuclear cells, taken in the third trimester of pregnancy. Receptors originate from a female donor in good health, enrolled as a control in a pregnancy study.

This chain connects TRBV4-2 to TRBJ1-2; D is undetermined. The CDR3 loop spans 16 amino acids. The germline V gene encodes CDR1 LGHNA and CDR2 YNFKEQ. V gave up 0 bases and J gave up 4 bases, with 15 bases separating them. CDR3 protein: CASSQDRAGGGYGYTF. CDR3 coding DNA: TGTGCCAGCAGCCAAGATAGGGCAGGCGGAGGCTATGGCTACACCTTC.

The chain uses TRBV7-2 and TRBJ2-7; possible D gene TRBD2, 6 bases. Trimming left V 4 bases short and J 5 bases short, with 18 bases between. Germline CDR1 and CDR2: SGHTA and FQGNSA. The CDR3 runs to 15 residues. Written as DNA, the CDR3 is TGTGCCAGCAGCTCTACCCGGGGGTTGGACGACGAGCAGTACTTC. Its protein is CASSSTRGLDDEQYF. The full variable domain, its missing parts supplied by reference TRBV7-2 and TRBJ2-7, is GAGVSQSPSNKVTEKGKDVELRCDPISGHTALYWYRQSLGQGLEFLIYFQGNSAPDKSGLPSDRFSAERTGGSVSTLTIQRTQQEDSAVYLCASSSTRGLDDEQYFGPGTRLTVT.

The chain employs TRBV9 and TRBJ2-1; D is possibly TRBD2 (6 bases). The CDR3 runs to 15 residues. Germline V gene lookup returns CDR1 SGDLS and CDR2 YYNGEE. V lost 0 bases, J lost 4 bases, and 11 bases lay in between. For the CDR3, the DNA is TGTGCCAGCAGCGTAGAAGGGACTCCTTACAATGAGCAGTTCTTC. Translated: CASSVEGTPYNEQFF.

The V gene is TRBV2, the J gene TRBJ1-2; TRBD1 aligns across 12 bases. The CDR3 totals 19 residues. V was pared by 7 bases and J by 4 bases, with 19 bases of the junction left unmatched. CDR1 SNHLY and CDR2 FYNNEI come from the germline V gene. The CDR3 spells CASIPLEGQGARGGYGYTF. DNA of the CDR3: TGTGCCAGCATCCCCCTCGAGGGACAGGGGGCGCGGGGTGGCTATGGCTACACCTTC.

The chain couples TRBV7-2 to TRBJ2-1, with D tentatively TRBD2 (6 bases). Germline CDR1 is SGHTA and CDR2 is FQGNSA. Between the trimmed V and J ends, which lost 4 bases and 7 bases, there was a span of 17 bases. This CDR3 spans 15 amino acids. As DNA, the CDR3 is TGTGCCAGCAGCTCCGGGACTGGGGTGTTAAATGAGCAGTTCTTC. It translates to CASSSGTGVLNEQFF.

The rearrangement joins TRBV11-2 to TRBJ2-7; perhaps TRBD2 as D (5 bases). CDR3 length: 15 residues. CDR1 is SGHAT and CDR2 is FQNNGV in the germline V gene. Trimming removed 4 bases from V and 3 bases from J, with 16 bases in between. This CDR3 is CASSSRAGMYYEQYF. The CDR3 DNA reads as TGTGCCAGCAGCTCCCGCGCCGGGATGTACTACGAGCAGTACTTC.

The CDR3 DNA reads TGCAGCGGAGGACGGGACTCCTACGAGCAGTACTTC. Its translation is CSGGRDSYEQYF. The rearrangement joins TRBV29-1 to TRBJ2-7, with D maybe TRBD2 (5 bases). V was shortened by 7 bases and J by 0 bases, with 10 bases between the two germline ends. Per germline, CDR1 SQVTM and CDR2 ANQGSEA. This CDR3 spans 12 amino acids.

The sample holds a few counts of this clone. This chain links TRBV10-1 with TRBJ1-1, with D perhaps TRBD1 (5 bases). Germline V CDR1 and CDR2: WNHNN, SYGVQD (reference sequence). This CDR3 is 13 amino acids long. Trimming stripped 4 bases from V and 5 bases from J, with 11 bases between. The CDR3 DNA follows: TGCGCCAGCAGTGCCGAAGGGGTAACTGAAGCTTTCTTT. Its translation: CASSAEGVTEAFF.

The rearrangement uses TRBV6-1 and TRBJ2-7, with D possibly being TRBD1 (6 bases). V gave up 0 bases and J gave up 2 bases, with 11 bases separating them. This CDR3 region has 15 residues. Germline CDR1 and CDR2: MNHNS and SASEGT. The chain's CDR3 is CASSEAAGAPYEQYF. Written as DNA, the CDR3 is TGTGCCAGCAGTGAAGCGGCAGGGGCCCCCTACGAGCAGTACTTC.

This chain connects TRBV5-1 to TRBJ2-7, with D possibly matching TRBD2 (6 bases). V was cut by 5 bases and J by 5 bases, with 14 bases left in between. The germline V gene has CDR1 SGHRS and CDR2 YFSETQ. The CDR3 is 13 residues long. CDR3 DNA sequence: TGCGCCAGCAGGGACGGGAGCAGGGACGAGCAGTACTTC. Translating gives CASRDGSRDEQYF.